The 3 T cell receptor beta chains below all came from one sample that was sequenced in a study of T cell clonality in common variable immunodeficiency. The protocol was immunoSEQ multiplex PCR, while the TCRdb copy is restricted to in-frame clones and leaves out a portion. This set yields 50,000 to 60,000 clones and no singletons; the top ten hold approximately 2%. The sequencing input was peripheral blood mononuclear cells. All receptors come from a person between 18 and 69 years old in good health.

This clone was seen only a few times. The sequenced CDR3 bases are TGTGCCTGGAGTAAATCAGGACAGTACAATCAGCCC. It encodes CAWSKSGQYNQP. The full CDR3 reads CAWSKSGQYNQPQHF. This chain uses TRBV30 with TRBJ1-5; TRBD1 might be the D (6 bases). The CDR3 end falls 3 residues outside the read, so it is completed with the germline J gene. Trimming stripped 2 bases from V and 3 bases from J, with 14 bases between. The CDR3 runs 15 residues. Germline assignment: CDR1 GTSNPN and CDR2 SVGIG (reference sequence).

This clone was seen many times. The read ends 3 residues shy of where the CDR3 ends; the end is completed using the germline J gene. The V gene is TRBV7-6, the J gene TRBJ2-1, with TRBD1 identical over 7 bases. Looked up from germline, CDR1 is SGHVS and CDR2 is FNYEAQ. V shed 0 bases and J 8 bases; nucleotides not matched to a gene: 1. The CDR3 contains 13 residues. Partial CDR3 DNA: TGTGCCAGCAGCTTAGCAGGGGGCGATGAG. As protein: CASSLAGGDE. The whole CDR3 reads CASSLAGGDEQFF.

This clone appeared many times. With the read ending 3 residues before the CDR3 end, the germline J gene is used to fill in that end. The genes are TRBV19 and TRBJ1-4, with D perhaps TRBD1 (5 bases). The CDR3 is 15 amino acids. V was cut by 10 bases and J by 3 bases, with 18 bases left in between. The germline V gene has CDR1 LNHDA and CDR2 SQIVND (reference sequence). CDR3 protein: CATREYGTSNEKLFF. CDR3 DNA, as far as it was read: TGTGCCACTAGAGAGTATGGGACTTCTAATGAAAAA.